These 26 T cell receptor beta chains originate from one sample sequenced in a study of vaccination effects on CD4 cells after COVID-19. Before sequencing, viral peptide pools were used by the ViraFEST assay to expand antigen-specific CD4+ T cells. Isolation of CD4+ T cells took place after more than 9 days of culture. Nucleocapsid antibody tests were negative, and the vaccine recipients had no prior SARS-CoV-2 infection. No antigen is known for these receptors. The repertoire was sequenced with immunoSEQ multiplex PCR; TCRdb's copy has only in-frame clones and lacks some. The profile shows over 60,000 clones, 70% to 80% of them singletons. This material consisted of CD4+ T cells from PBMCs cultured with HCoV-NL63 spike peptides, taken before COVID-19 vaccination. Receptors were obtained from a human donor who received a COVID-19 vaccine.

CDR3 in amino acids: CASSPQAGANVLTF. In nucleotides, the CDR3 is TGTGCCAGCTCACCACAAGCTGGGGCCAACGTCCTGACTTTC. The rearrangement links TRBV18 to TRBJ2-6; no firm D call. V shed 1 base and J shed 2 bases, with 3 bases lying between them. There are 14 residues in the CDR3. The germline gives CDR1 KGHSH, CDR2 LQKENI.

This clone has only a few counts. The V and J genes are TRBV4-1 and TRBJ1-4; TRBD1 might be the D (5 bases). Germline loops: CDR1 MGHRA, CDR2 YSYEKL. V gave up 1 base and J gave up 3 bases, with 6 bases separating them. The CDR3 length is 14 residues. Here the CDR3 DNA reads TGCGCCAGCAGCCAAGGGGGGTCTAATGAAAAACTGTTTTTT. The encoded protein is CASSQGGSNEKLFF.

This clone has more than one count but fewer than ten. The chain has TRBV2 and TRBJ1-2, with D possibly TRBD1 on 6 matching bases. Trimming stripped 5 bases from V and 3 bases from J, with 13 bases between. There are 14 residues in the CDR3. The germline gives CDR1 SNHLY, CDR2 FYNNEI. The CDR3 loop reads CASSSQGSDYGYTF. In nucleotides, the CDR3 is TGTGCCAGCAGTTCACAGGGATCGGACTATGGCTACACCTTC.

This chain uses TRBV4-1 with TRBJ1-2; weak D call: TRBD1 (5 bases). V lost 0 bases and J lost 4, with 12 bases in between. The CDR3 extends over 15 amino acids. Germline V gene lookup returns CDR1 MGHRA and CDR2 YSYEKL. This chain's CDR3 is CASSQDQGGLYGYTF. In nucleotides, the CDR3 is TGCGCCAGCAGCCAAGATCAGGGCGGCCTCTATGGCTACACCTTC.

This chain uses TRBV6-2 or TRBV6-3 with TRBJ2-7; perhaps TRBD2 as D (5 bases). The CDR3 consists of 15 residues. V lost 7 bases to trimming and J lost 2 bases, with 18 bases between them. Germline V CDR1 and CDR2: MNHEY, SVGEGT. The CDR3, as DNA: TGTGCCAGCACCCCGGGGAACCCGCCACCCTACGAGCAGTACGTC. Translation: CASTPGNPPPYEQYV.

Here the CDR3 DNA reads TGTGCCAGCAGCCCCCGGCCAACGGACTATGGCTACACCTTC. Residues: CASSPRPTDYGYTF. The chain employs TRBV7-2 and TRBJ1-2; D uncertain. The CDR3 runs to 14 residues. Trimming stripped 5 bases from V and 3 bases from J, with 13 bases between. The germline gives CDR1 SGHTA, CDR2 FQGNSA.

The chain is built from TRBV29-1 and TRBJ2-7; D possibly corresponds to TRBD2 (5 bases). Germline CDR1 SQVTM, CDR2 ANQGSEA. The CDR3 loop spans 11 amino acids. The CDR3 coding sequence is TGCAGCGTCGCCACTCCCCTGGGAGTTAACGTC. Protein sequence: CSVATPLGVNV.

The chain carries TRBV7-8 and TRBJ1-5, with 9 bases aligning to TRBD1. The CDR3 consists of 18 residues. Looked up from germline, CDR1 is SGHVS and CDR2 is FQNEAQ. The J segment lost 6 bases and the V segment lost 0 bases, leaving 12 bases of the junction unmatched. CDR3 protein: CASSLAQHQTGGGQPQHF. CDR3 bases: TGTGCCAGCAGCTTAGCCCAACATCAAACAGGGGGCGGTCAGCCCCAGCATTTT.

This clone was seen more than once but under ten times. This sequence joins TRBV5-1 and TRBJ2-3; TRBD2 aligns across 8 bases. This CDR3 contains 15 residues. The V gene's germline CDR1 is SGHRS and CDR2 YFSETQ. The J segment lost 5 bases and the V segment lost 4 bases, leaving 9 bases of the junction unmatched. This chain's CDR3 is CASSIVAGRGDTQYF. The DNA of the CDR3 is TGCGCCAGCAGCATTGTAGCGGGGAGAGGAGATACGCAGTATTTT. Filled out from reference TRBV5-1 and TRBJ2-3, the complete variable domain reads KAGVTQTPRYLIKTRGQQVTLSCSPISGHRSVSWYQQTPGQGLQFLFEYFSETQRNKGNFPGRFSGRQFSNSRSEMNVSTLELGDSALYLCASSIVAGRGDTQYFGPGTRLTVL.

The gene calls are TRBV6-1 and TRBJ1-4; TRBD1 aligns across 8 bases. Germline CDR1 MNHNS, CDR2 SASEGT. Germline trimming cut 4 bases from V and 7 bases from J; bases unmatched to any gene: 11. CDR3 length equals 16 residues. In nucleotides, the CDR3 is TGTGCCAGCAGTGTCCGGCGACAGGGGAATCGTGAAAAACTGTTTTTT. Protein product: CASSVRRQGNREKLFF.

The chain uses TRBV7-8 and TRBJ1-1; tentative D call: TRBD1 (5 bases). This CDR3 contains 14 residues. Germline CDR1 SGHVS, CDR2 FQNEAQ. Trimming took 1 base from V and 2 from J, leaving 8 bases between them. The CDR3 DNA sequence: TGTGCCAGCAGCTTAGTAAGGGGAAACACTGAAGCTTTCTTT. Its translation: CASSLVRGNTEAFF.

V and J are TRBV5-8 and TRBJ1-5; a weak D match, TRBD1 (5 bases). The CDR3 is 15 amino acids. The ends were cut back, 0 bases at V and 6 bases at J, with 13 bases in the middle. From germline, CDR1 is SGHTS and CDR2 YDEGEE. CDR3 in amino acids: CASSLGGTFGQPQHF. The CDR3 DNA is TGTGCCAGCAGCTTGGGGGGGACGTTCGGTCAGCCCCAGCATTTT.

This rearrangement joins TRBV7-6 to TRBJ1-4, with D perhaps TRBD1 (6 bases). The CDR3 sequence is 15 residues long. V was trimmed by 5 bases and J by 4 bases, leaving 14 bases between them. Per germline, CDR1 SGHVS and CDR2 FNYEAQ. The CDR3 reads CASSPGTFVNEKLFF. CDR3 DNA sequence: TGTGCCAGCAGCCCCGGGACATTCGTTAATGAAAAACTGTTTTTT.

The genes are TRBV27 and TRBJ2-7; a weak D match, TRBD1 (5 bases). V dropped 3 bases and J dropped 3 bases, with 12 bases sitting between them. The CDR3 is made up of 14 amino acids. Germline CDR1 is MNHEY and CDR2 is SMNVEV (reference sequence). CDR3 region: CASSFVGALYEQYV. The CDR3 DNA follows: TGTGCCAGCAGTTTTGTAGGGGCACTCTACGAGCAGTACGTC.

The genes are TRBV2 and TRBJ1-5; no reliable D call. V gave up 3 bases and J gave up 6 bases, with 12 bases separating them. CDR1 and CDR2 from the germline V gene are SNHLY and FYNNEI. This CDR3 spans 14 amino acids. CDR3 nucleotide sequence: TGTGCCAGCAGTGACGGCGTGGTGTTTCAGCCCCAGCATTTT. Translating gives CASSDGVVFQPQHF.

This clone turned up a few times. V usage is TRBV2 and J usage is TRBJ1-2; perhaps TRBD1 as D (6 bases). V lost 0 bases and J 8 bases, leaving 13 bases between the germline ends. Germline V CDR1 and CDR2: SNHLY, FYNNEI. This CDR3 spans 14 amino acids. In nucleotides, the CDR3 is TGTGCCAGCAGTGAAGCGTGGGGGGCGCAGGGCTACACCTTC. Protein: CASSEAWGAQGYTF.

The chain combines TRBV6-2 or TRBV6-3 with TRBJ2-2; D gene ambiguous. The germline V gene encodes CDR1 MNHEY and CDR2 SVGEGT. The length of the CDR3 is 15 residues. The V end lost 0 bases, the J end lost 3 bases, and 8 bases lay between the germline ends. The CDR3 DNA reads as TGTGCCAGCAGTTACTCGAGCTCATACACCGGGGAGCTGTTTTTT. Protein product: CASSYSSSYTGELFF.

The chain couples TRBV5-6 to TRBJ1-4, with 7 bases fitting TRBD1. V was clipped by 1 base and J by 4 bases; unmatched bases: 4. Germline lookup yields CDR1 SGHDT and CDR2 YYEEEE. The CDR3 is made up of 15 amino acids. CDR3 residues: CASSLTGVGNEKLFF. The CDR3 nucleotides read TGTGCCAGCAGCTTGACAGGGGTCGGTAATGAAAAACTGTTTTTT. Combining the CDR3 with reference TRBV5-6 and TRBJ1-4 gives the whole variable domain DAGVTQSPTHLIKTRGQQVTLRCSPKSGHDTVSWYQQALGQGPQFIFQYYEEEERQRGNFPDRFSGHQFPNYSSELNVNALLLGDSALYLCASSLTGVGNEKLFFGSGTQLSVL.

CDR3 coding DNA: TGTGCCAGCAGCGTTATGGGGTCGGCGAACACTGAAGCTTTCTTT. This gives the protein CASSVMGSANTEAFF. The V gene is TRBV9, the J gene TRBJ1-1, with D unclear. CDR3 size: 15 residues. V gave up 2 bases and J gave up 1 base, with 12 bases separating them. Germline CDR1 reads SGDLS; CDR2 reads YYNGEE. The variable domain in full, completed from reference TRBV9 and TRBJ1-1, reads DSGVTQTPKHLITATGQRVTLRCSPRSGDLSVYWYQQSLDQGLQFLIQYYNGEERAKGNILERFSAQQFPDLHSELNLSSLELGDSALYFCASSVMGSANTEAFFGQGTRLTVV.

In this sample, this clone turned up once. The V call is TRBV6-5, the J call TRBJ1-6; D is ambiguous. This CDR3 has 15 residues. Deletions cut 2 bases from V and 9 bases from J, with 14 bases between. The germline V gene has CDR1 MNHEY and CDR2 SVGAGI. The chain's CDR3 is CASSYDNNLGSPLHF. CDR3 nucleotides: TGTGCCAGCAGTTACGATAACAACCTCGGTTCACCCCTCCACTTT.

The gene calls are TRBV27 and TRBJ1-6, with 7 bases identical to TRBD1. There are 15 residues in the CDR3. Germline V gene data show CDR1 as MNHEY and CDR2 as SMNVEV (reference sequence). The junction had 3 bases not matched to a gene; V was cut back by 2 bases and J by 5 bases. In nucleotides, the CDR3 is TGTGCCAGCAGTTTACAGGGGGACCATAATTCACCCCTCCACTTT. Its protein product is CASSLQGDHNSPLHF.

The chain recombines TRBV2 with TRBJ1-1, with no clear D. V was clipped by 4 bases and J by 0 bases, with 6 bases between them. The germline V gene has CDR1 SNHLY and CDR2 FYNNEI. This CDR3 region has 13 residues. The CDR3 DNA is TGTGCCAGCAGTGGCGACCTGAACACTGAAGCTTTCTTT. Amino acids: CASSGDLNTEAFF.

V is TRBV7-2 and J is TRBJ1-5; D call uncertain. Germline CDR1 and CDR2: SGHTA and FQGNSA. The germline V and J ends were trimmed by 4 bases and 4 bases, with 17 bases remaining between them. The CDR3 has 16 residues. The CDR3 bases are TGTGCCAGCAGCTCTAAAGGACCTACCTGGAATCAGCCCCAGCATTTT. Amino acids: CASSSKGPTWNQPQHF.

V gene TRBV7-2 combines with J gene TRBJ2-6, with D uncertain. The CDR3 consists of 15 residues. Germline V lookup: CDR1 SGHTA, CDR2 FQGNSA. Trimming shortened V by 2 bases and J by 5 bases, and 10 bases separated the two germline ends. Here the CDR3 reads CASSLRSSRANVLTF. Written as DNA, the CDR3 is TGTGCCAGCAGCTTAAGGAGTTCTCGGGCCAACGTCCTGACTTTC.

The chain uses TRBV3-1 (or the pseudogene TRBV3-2) and TRBJ1-2; a possible D gene is TRBD1 (6 bases). V lost 3 bases and J 0 bases, leaving 11 bases between the germline ends. The CDR3 sequence is 15 residues long. The germline CDR1 and CDR2 sequences are LGHDT and YNNKEL (reference sequence). In DNA form, the CDR3 reads TGTGCCAGCAGCCACCGGGACATAGCTAACTATGGCTACACCTTC. This sequence encodes CASSHRDIANYGYTF.

V is TRBV29-1 and J is TRBJ1-2; D remains ambiguous. V was cut by 1 base and J by 2 bases, with 14 bases left in between. Germline V CDR1 and CDR2: SQVTM, ANQGSEA. The CDR3 has 15 residues. CDR3 region: CSVEGEDPGNYGYTF. For the CDR3, the DNA is TGCAGCGTTGAAGGGGAGGACCCCGGGAACTATGGCTACACCTTC.